This TCR beta chain was identified during a study of shared clonotypes between healthy human individuals. The CDR3 is 15 amino acids. Trimming took off 7 bases at V and 8 bases at J, with 18 bases between the two ends. Profiled with immunoSEQ multiplex PCR; TCRdb holds only in-frame clones, not every one. This sample yields 2 million to 2.5 million clones, of which 90% to 95% are seen a single time; 0.39% belongs to the top ten. The gene calls are TRBV6-7 and TRBJ1-6; D unclear. TRBV6-7 has ORF status, its function being uncertain. Material for sequencing was naive CD4+ T cells from PBMCs. Subset here: CD45RA+ positively selected. The TCR comes from a man aged 18 to 30 in good health. Some clones in this sample may be carry-over from other donors' samples. CDR3 DNA: TGTGCCAGCACTGTACAACGTGGTAGCGATTCACCCCTCCACTTT. Amino acids: CASTVQRGSDSPLHF.